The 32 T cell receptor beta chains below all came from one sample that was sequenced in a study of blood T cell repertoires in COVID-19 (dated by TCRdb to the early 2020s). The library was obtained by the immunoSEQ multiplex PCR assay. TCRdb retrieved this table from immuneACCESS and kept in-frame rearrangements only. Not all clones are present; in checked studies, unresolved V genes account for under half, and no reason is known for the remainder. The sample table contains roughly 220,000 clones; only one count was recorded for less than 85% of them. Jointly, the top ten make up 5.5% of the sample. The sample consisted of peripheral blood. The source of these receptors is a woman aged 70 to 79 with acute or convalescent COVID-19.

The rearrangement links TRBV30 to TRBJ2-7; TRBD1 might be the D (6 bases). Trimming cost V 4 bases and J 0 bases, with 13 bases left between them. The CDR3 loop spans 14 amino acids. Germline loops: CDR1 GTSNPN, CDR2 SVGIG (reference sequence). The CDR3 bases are TGTGCCTGGACCAAAGAGGGGGTCTCCTACGAGCAGTACTTC. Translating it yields CAWTKEGVSYEQYF.

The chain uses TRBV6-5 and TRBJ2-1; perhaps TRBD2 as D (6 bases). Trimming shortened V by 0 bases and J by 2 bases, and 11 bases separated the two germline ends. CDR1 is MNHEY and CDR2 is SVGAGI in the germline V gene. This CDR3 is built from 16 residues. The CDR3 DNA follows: TGTGCCAGCAGTTACTCCGGGACGGGAGCCTACAATGAGCAGTTCTTC. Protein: CASSYSGTGAYNEQFF.

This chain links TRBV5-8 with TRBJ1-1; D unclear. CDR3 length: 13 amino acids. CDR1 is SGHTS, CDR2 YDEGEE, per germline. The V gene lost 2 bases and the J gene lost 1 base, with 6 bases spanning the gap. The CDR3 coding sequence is TGTGCCAGCAGCTTTCAGGAGAACACTGAAGCTTTCTTT. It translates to CASSFQENTEAFF.

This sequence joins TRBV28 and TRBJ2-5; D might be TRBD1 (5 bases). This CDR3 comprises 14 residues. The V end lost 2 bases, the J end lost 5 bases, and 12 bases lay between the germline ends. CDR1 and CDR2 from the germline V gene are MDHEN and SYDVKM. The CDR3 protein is CASSLNQGSETQYF. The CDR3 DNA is TGTGCCAGCAGTTTAAATCAGGGTTCGGAGACCCAGTACTTC.

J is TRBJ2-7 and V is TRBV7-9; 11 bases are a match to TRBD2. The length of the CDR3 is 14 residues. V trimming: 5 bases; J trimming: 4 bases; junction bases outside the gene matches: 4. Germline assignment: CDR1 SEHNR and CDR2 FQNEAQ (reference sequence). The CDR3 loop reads CASSLRTSGYEQYF. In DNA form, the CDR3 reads TGTGCCAGCAGCCTTCGGACTAGCGGGTACGAGCAGTACTTC.

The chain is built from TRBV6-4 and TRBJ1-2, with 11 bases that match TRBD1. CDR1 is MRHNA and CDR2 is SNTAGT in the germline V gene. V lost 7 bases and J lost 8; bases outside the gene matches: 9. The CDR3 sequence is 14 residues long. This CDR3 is CASKPGQGAGGYTF. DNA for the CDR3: TGTGCCAGCAAGCCCGGACAGGGGGCTGGAGGCTACACCTTC.

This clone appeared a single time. In nucleotides, the CDR3 is TGTGCCAGCAGCTTGGCCCCAGGGCTCGAGCAGTACTTC. Translating gives CASSLAPGLEQYF. This chain joins TRBV5-4 and TRBJ2-7, with D tentatively TRBD1 (5 bases). Germline CDR1 is SGHNT and CDR2 is YYREEE (reference sequence). The V end lost 0 bases, the J end lost 6 bases, and 10 bases lay between the germline ends. The CDR3 is 13 residues long.

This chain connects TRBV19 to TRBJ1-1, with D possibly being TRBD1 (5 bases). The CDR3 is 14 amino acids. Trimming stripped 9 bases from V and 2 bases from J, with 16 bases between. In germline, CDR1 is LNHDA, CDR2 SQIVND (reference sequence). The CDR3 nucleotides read TGTGCCAGCAGACGGGGGGAGATCAACACTGAAGCTTTCTTT. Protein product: CASRRGEINTEAFF.

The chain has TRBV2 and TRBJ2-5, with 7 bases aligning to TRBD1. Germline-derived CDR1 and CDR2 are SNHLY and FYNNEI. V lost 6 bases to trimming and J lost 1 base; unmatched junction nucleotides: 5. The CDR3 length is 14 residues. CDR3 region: CASRAGTAQETQYF. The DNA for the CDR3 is TGTGCCAGCAGAGCCGGGACAGCCCAAGAGACCCAGTACTTC.

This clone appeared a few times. The CDR3 DNA reads as TGTGCCACCGCTTCGGGGGAAATGTCCTACAATGAGCAGTTCTTC. Residues: CATASGEMSYNEQFF. This sequence joins TRBV19 and TRBJ2-1; tentative D call: TRBD2 (6 bases). Trimming cost V 10 bases and J 1 base, with 17 bases left between them. This CDR3 contains 15 residues. The germline CDR1 and CDR2 sequences are LNHDA and SQIVND (reference sequence).

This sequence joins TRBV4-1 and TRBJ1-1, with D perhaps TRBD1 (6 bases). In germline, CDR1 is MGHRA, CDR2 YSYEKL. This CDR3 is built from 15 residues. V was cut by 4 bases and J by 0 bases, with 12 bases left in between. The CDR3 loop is CASSPRDRMNTEAFF. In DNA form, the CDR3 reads TGCGCCAGCAGCCCCAGAGACAGGATGAACACTGAAGCTTTCTTT.

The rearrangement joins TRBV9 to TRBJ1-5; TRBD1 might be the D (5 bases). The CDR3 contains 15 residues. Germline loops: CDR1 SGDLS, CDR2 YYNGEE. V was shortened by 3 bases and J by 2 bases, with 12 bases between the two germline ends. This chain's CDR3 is CASSAAGQGNQPQHF. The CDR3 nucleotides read TGTGCCAGCAGCGCCGCAGGGCAGGGCAATCAGCCCCAGCATTTT.

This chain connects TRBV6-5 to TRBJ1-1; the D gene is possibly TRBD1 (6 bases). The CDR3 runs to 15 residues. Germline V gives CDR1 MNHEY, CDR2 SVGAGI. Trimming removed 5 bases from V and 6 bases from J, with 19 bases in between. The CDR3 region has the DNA TGTGCCAGCAGTCCGCAGGGGCTCAGGCACGCTGAAGCTTTCTTT. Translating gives CASSPQGLRHAEAFF.

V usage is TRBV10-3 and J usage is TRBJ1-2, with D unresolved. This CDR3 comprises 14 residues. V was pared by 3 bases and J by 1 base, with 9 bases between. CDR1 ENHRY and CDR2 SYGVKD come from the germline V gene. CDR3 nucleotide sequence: TGTGCCATCAGTGAATTGGGCAGTAACTATGGCTACACCTTC. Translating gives CAISELGSNYGYTF.

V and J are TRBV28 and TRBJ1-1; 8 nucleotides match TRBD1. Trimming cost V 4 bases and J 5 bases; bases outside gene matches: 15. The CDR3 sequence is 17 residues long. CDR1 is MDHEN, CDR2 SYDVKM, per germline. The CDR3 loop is CASSSPAGQGARTEAFF. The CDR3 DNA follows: TGTGCCAGCAGTTCGCCCGCGGGGCAGGGGGCGAGGACTGAAGCTTTCTTT.

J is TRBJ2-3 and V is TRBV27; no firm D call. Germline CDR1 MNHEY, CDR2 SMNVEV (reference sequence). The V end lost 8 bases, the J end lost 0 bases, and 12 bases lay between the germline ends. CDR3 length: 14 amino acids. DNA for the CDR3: TGTGCCAGCTCCAGGTTATCTAGCACAGATACGCAGTATTTT. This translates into CASSRLSSTDTQYF.

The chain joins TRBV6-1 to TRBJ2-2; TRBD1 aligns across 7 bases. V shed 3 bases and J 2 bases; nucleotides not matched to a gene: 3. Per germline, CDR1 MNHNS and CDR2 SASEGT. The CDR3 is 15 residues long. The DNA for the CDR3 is TGTGCCAGCAGTGATAGACAGGGTAACACCGGGGAGCTGTTTTTT. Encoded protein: CASSDRQGNTGELFF.

CDR3: CASSAPGTGGLDTQYF. CDR3 in DNA: TGTGCCAGCAGTGCCCCCGGGACAGGGGGATTGGATACGCAGTATTTT. The chain carries TRBV28 and TRBJ2-3, with TRBD1 matching over 11 bases. V dropped 5 bases and J dropped 6; count of bases not matched to a gene: 10. CDR3 size: 16 residues. Germline CDR1 and CDR2: MDHEN and SYDVKM.

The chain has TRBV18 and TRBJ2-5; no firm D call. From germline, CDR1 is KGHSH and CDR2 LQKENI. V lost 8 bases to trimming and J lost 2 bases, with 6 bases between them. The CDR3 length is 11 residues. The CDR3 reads CASTFQETQYF. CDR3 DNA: TGTGCCAGCACTTTTCAAGAGACCCAGTACTTC.

CDR3 nucleotide sequence: TGTGCCAGCACCCCCTCCCGACTAGCGGCGACCTACAATGAGCAGTTCTTC. Protein sequence: CASTPSRLAATYNEQFF. The rearrangement uses TRBV28 and TRBJ2-1; 9 nucleotides line up with TRBD2. Germline trimming cut 7 bases from V and 2 bases from J; bases unmatched to any gene: 12. The CDR3 spans 17 residues. In germline, CDR1 is MDHEN, CDR2 SYDVKM.

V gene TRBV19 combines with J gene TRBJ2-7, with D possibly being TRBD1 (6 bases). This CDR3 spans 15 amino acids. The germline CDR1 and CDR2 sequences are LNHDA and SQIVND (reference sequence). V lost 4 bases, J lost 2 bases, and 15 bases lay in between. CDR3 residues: CASSTSGTLTYEQYF. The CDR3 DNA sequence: TGTGCCAGTAGTACATCCGGGACACTCACCTACGAGCAGTACTTC. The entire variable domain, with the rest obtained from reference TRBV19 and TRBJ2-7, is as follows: DGGITQSPKYLFRKEGQNVTLSCEQNLNHDAMYWYRQDPGQGLRLIYYSQIVNDFQKGDIAEGYSVSREKKESFPLTVTSAQKNPTAFYLCASSTSGTLTYEQYFGPGTRLTVT.

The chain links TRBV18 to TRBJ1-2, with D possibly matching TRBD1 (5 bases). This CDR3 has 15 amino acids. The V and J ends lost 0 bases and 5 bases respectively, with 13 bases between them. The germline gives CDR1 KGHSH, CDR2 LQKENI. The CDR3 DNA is TGTGCCAGCTCACCACCAGAAGAGGGACTATATGGCTACACCTTC. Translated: CASSPPEEGLYGYTF.

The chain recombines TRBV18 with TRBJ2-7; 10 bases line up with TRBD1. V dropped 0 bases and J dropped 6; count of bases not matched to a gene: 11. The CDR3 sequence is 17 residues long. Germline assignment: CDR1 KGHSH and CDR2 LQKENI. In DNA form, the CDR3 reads TGTGCCAGCTCACCACCGATGACAGGGGGCCCGTACCGCGAGCAGTACTTC. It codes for CASSPPMTGGPYREQYF.

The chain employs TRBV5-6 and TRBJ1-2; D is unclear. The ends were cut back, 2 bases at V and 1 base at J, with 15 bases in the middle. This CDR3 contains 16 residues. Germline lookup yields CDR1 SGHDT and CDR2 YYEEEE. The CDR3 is CASSFERSRFNYGYTF. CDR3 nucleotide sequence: TGTGCCAGCAGCTTCGAACGTTCGAGATTTAACTATGGCTACACCTTC.

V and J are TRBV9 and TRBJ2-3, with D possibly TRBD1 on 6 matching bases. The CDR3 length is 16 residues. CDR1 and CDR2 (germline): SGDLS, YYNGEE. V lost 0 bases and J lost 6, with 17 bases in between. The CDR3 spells CASSVAGQLGLDTQYF. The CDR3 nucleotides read TGTGCCAGCAGCGTAGCTGGACAGCTAGGTCTCGATACGCAGTATTTT.

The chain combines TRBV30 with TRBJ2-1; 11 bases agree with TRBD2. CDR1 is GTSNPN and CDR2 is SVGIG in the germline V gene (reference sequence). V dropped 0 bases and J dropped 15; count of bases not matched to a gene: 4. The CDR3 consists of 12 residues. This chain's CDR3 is CAWSVLAGGLFF. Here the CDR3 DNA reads TGTGCCTGGAGTGTCCTAGCGGGAGGTCTGTTCTTC.

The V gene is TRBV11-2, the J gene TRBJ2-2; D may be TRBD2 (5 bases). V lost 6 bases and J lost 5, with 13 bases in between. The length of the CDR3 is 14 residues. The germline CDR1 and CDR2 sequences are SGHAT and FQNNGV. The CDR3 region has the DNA TGTGCCAGCAGGAGGACTGGCACAACCGGGGAGCTGTTTTTT. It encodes CASRRTGTTGELFF.

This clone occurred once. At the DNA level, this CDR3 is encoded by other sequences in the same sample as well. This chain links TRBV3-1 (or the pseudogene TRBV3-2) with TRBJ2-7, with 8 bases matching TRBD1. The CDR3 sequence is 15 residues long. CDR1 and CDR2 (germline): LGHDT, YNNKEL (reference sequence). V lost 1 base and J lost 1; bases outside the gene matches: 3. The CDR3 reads CASSQAGTGSYEQYF. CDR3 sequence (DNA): TGTGCCAGCAGCCAAGCGGGGACAGGTTCCTACGAGCAGTACTTC.

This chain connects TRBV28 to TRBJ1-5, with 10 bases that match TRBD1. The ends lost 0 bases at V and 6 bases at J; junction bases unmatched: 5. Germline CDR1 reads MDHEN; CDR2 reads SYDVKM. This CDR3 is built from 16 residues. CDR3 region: CASSLWGGDRGQPQHF. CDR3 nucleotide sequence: TGTGCCAGCAGTTTATGGGGGGGGGACAGGGGTCAGCCCCAGCATTTT.

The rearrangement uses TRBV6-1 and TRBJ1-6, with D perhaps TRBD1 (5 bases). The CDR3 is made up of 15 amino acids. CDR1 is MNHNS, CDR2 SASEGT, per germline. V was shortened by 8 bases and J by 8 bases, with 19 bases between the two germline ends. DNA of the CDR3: TGTGCCAGCCTCGACCCGGGACTCACAGATTCACCCCTCCACTTT. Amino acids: CASLDPGLTDSPLHF.

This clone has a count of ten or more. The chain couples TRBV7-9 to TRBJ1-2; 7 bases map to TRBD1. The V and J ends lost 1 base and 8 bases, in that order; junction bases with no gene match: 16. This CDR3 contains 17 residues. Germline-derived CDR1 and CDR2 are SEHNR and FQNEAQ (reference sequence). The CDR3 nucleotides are TGTGCCAGCAGCTTAGTCCGTGGACAGGCCACCCAGATGGGCTACACCTTC. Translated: CASSLVRGQATQMGYTF.

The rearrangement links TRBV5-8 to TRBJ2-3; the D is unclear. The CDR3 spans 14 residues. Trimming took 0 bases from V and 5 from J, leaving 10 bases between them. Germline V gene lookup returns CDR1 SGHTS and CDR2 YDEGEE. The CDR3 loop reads CASSLARRGDTQYF. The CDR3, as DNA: TGTGCCAGCAGCTTGGCGAGGAGAGGAGATACGCAGTATTTT. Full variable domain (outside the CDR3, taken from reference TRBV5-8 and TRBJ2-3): EAGVTQSPTHLIKTRGQQATLRCSPISGHTSVYWYQQALGLGLQFLLWYDEGEERNRGNFPPRFSGRQFPNYSSELNVNALELEDSALYLCASSLARRGDTQYFGPGTRLTVL.